This TCR beta chain was sequenced in a study of somatic mutations in cytotoxic T cells in rheumatoid arthritis. As for the study in general: After diagnosis, patient blood (about 27 ml EDTA) was drawn right away, before any treatment was given.

Details on this clone: Its antigen is as yet unknown.

Once isolated by positive magnetic bead selection, the CD4+ and CD8+ cells had their purity checked by flow cytometry. General study findings and limits: Each of about an eighth of the 65 patients had a largest CD8+ clone that made up more than 20% of CD8+ cells. CD8+ clonality rose with age in rheumatoid arthritis patients, unlike in healthy controls.

Generated by immunoSEQ multiplex PCR, the TCRdb table keeps only in-frame clones and is missing some. The table has approximately 12,000 clones, 78% seen once. This sequence originates from an adult with rheumatoid arthritis. The sample comprised CD8+ T cells sorted from blood.

CDR3 in amino acids: CASSFGGADTGELFF. In DNA form, the CDR3 reads TGTGCCAGCAGTTTTGGGGGGGCGGACACCGGGGAGCTGTTTTTT. This sequence joins TRBV28 and TRBJ2-2; tentative D call: TRBD2 (7 bases). Trimming removed 3 bases at V and 3 bases at J, with 11 bases between. The CDR3 spans 15 residues. Per the germline V gene, CDR1 is MDHEN and CDR2 is SYDVKM.